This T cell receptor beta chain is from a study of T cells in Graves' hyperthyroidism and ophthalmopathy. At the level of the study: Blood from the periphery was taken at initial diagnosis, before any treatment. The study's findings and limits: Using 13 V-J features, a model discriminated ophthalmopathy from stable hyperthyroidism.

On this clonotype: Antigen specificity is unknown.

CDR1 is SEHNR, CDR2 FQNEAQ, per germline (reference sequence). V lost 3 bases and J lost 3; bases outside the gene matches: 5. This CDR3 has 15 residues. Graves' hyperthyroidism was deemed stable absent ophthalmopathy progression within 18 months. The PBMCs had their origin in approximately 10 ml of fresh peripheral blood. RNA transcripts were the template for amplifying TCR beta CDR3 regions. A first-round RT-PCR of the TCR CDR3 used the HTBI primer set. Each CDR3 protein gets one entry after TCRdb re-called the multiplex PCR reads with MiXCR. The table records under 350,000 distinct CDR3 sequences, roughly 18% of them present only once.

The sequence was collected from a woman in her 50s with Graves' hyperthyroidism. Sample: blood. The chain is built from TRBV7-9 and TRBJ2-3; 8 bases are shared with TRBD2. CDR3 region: CASSFTGGRTDTQYF. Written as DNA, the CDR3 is TGTGCCAGCAGCTTTACAGGCGGGAGGACAGATACGCAGTATTTT.